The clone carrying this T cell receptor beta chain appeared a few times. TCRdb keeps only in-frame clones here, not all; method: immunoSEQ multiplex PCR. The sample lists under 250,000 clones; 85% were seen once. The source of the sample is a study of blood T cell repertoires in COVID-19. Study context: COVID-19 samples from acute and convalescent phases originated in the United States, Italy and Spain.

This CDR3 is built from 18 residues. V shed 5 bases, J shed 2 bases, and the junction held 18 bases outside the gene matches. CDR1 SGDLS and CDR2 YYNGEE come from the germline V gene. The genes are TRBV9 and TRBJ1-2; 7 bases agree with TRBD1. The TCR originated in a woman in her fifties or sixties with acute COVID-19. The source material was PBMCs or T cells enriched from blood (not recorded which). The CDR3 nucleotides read TGTGCCAGCAGGGGACCGGGACAGACGAAAATGACAAACTATGGCTACACCTTC. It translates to CASRGPGQTKMTNYGYTF.